This TCR beta chain was found in a study of cytomegalovirus exposure and HLA in healthy donors. Overall study: The same platform used for the approximately 700 first-cohort repertoires was also used for the 100 to 150 validation repertoires, as a later analysis reported. Study-wide points: CMV antigen specificity was confirmed in vitro for three CMV-associated chains. 164 TCR beta chains were listed as cytomegalovirus-associated. A subsequent analysis found that TCR clusters from the first cohort also tended to co-occur in the approximately 130 validation repertoires, with under 95% of cluster scores above 0.

A word on this clone: The antigen is undetermined.

The CDR3 length is 16 residues. Germline V CDR1 and CDR2: SGHVS, FQNEAQ. The V and J ends lost 2 bases and 0 bases respectively, with 14 bases between them. The assay was immunoSEQ multiplex PCR, and TCRdb's table has in-frame clones only and misses some. The sample has tens of thousands of clones, around 94% seen once. The TCR originated in a woman under 30 in good health and CMV-seronegative. The material sequenced was PBMCs. The chain has TRBV7-8 and TRBJ2-7; D unclear. The CDR3 nucleotides are TGTGCCAGCAGCTTAAGCTCCCTACAGCACTCCTACGAGCAGTACTTC. It codes for CASSLSSLQHSYEQYF.